The rows below give T cell receptor beta chains drawn from one sample of a study of T cells in Graves' hyperthyroidism and ophthalmopathy. TCRdb ran MiXCR on the multiplex PCR reads and lists one entry per CDR3 protein. The profile covers 350,000 or so distinct CDR3 sequences, with about a sixth appearing a single time and approximately 35% taken by the ten largest. Sequencing used blood. Receptors originate from a woman in her twenties or thirties with Graves' hyperthyroidism that later progressed to Graves' ophthalmopathy. Both conserved end residues are part of each CDR3. D genes are given only for firm matches. Size tells how often a clone was seen (once, few, many) or the class of an expanded clone, and some rows leave it out.

TRBJ1-5,TRBD1,NA,TRBV4-2,CASSQGDRDNQPQHF,TGTGCCAGCAGCCAAGGGGACAGAGACAATCAGCCCCAGCATTTT
TRBJ2-2,TRBD1,many,TRBV19,CASSKRGQAETNTGELFF,TGTGCCAGTAGCAAGCGAGGACAGGCCGAAACGAACACCGGGGAGCTGTTTTTT
TRBJ1-2,NA,many,TRBV24-1,CATSEGSYGYTF,TGTGCCACCAGTGAGGGCAGCTATGGCTACACCTTC
TRBJ1-6,NA,once,TRBV2,CASIGGLSNSPLHF,TGTGCCAGCATCGGAGGACTCTCTAATTCACCCCTCCACTTT
TRBJ2-7,NA,NA,TRBV5-1,CASSPRVADSYEQYF,TGCGCCAGCAGCCCGAGGGTAGCGGACTCCTACGAGCAGTACTTC
TRBJ2-5,NA,many,TRBV29-1,CSVGGAVGETQYF,TGCAGCGTTGGCGGGGCTGTTGGGGAGACCCAGTACTTC
TRBJ2-7,TRBD1,many,TRBV19,CASSKGTGLYEQYF,TGTGCCAGTAGCAAGGGGACAGGGCTGTACGAGCAGTACTTC
TRBJ2-7,NA,many,TRBV18,CASSRGPRQDYEQYF,TGTGCCAGCTCACGAGGACCTCGACAAGACTACGAGCAGTACTTC
TRBJ1-2,NA,many,TRBV12-3/TRBV12-4,CASSGGYGYTF,TGTGCCAGCAGTGGGGGGTATGGCTACACCTTC
TRBJ2-3,NA,many,TRBV20-1,CSAYSLAASTDTQYF,TGCAGTGCTTACTCCTTAGCGGCTAGCACAGATACGCAGTATTTT
TRBJ1-4,NA,few,TRBV29-1,CSVADRPVAGDEKLFF,TGCAGCGTTGCCGATCGTCCAGTGGCAGGGGATGAAAAACTGTTTTTT
TRBJ1-6,NA,many,TRBV2,CASSDGQGNSPLHF,TGTGCCAGCAGTGACGGACAAGGAAATTCACCCCTCCACTTT
TRBJ2-7,TRBD2,many,TRBV9,CASSVDLGSGSSEQYF,TGTGCCAGCAGCGTAGATTTAGGTAGCGGGAGTTCCGAGCAGTACTTC
TRBJ2-7,TRBD2,NA,TRBV10-2,CASRRAGAPYEQYF,TGCGCCAGCAGGAGGGCGGGAGCCCCCTACGAGCAGTACTTC
TRBJ2-3,NA,few,TRBV7-9,CASSLVLRHIVQHTQYF,TGTGCCAGCAGCTTAGTATTAAGACACATAGTGCAACATACGCAGTATTTT
TRBJ1-5,NA,many,TRBV7-2,CASSLSRNQPQHF,TGTGCCAGCAGCTTAAGCCGGAATCAGCCCCAGCATTTT
TRBJ2-7,TRBD2,many,TRBV27,CASSWGGSSYEQYF,TGTGCCAGCAGTTGGGGGGGTAGCTCCTACGAGCAGTACTTC
TRBJ1-1,NA,many,TRBV28,CASTLPVNTETFF,TGTGCCAGCACTTTACCCGTAAACACTGAAACTTTCTTT
TRBJ2-3,NA,NA,TRBV20-1,CSARDLAASAQYF,TGCAGTGCTAGAGATCTAGCAGCTTCGGCGCAGTATTTT
TRBJ2-7,TRBD2,many,TRBV12-3/TRBV12-4,CASSFGLAYEQYF,TGTGCCAGCAGTTTTGGACTAGCCTACGAGCAGTACTTC
TRBJ2-4,NA,many,TRBV24-1,CATSDLLDAAKNIQYF,TGTGCCACCAGTGATTTGCTCGATGCTGCCAAAAACATTCAGTACTTC
TRBJ1-5,NA,NA,TRBV7-9,CASSPGFDNQPQHF,TGTGCCAGCAGCCCAGGGTTTGACAATCAGCCCCAGCATTTT
TRBJ2-7,TRBD2,NA,TRBV4-1,CASRKTLAGSYEQYF,TGCGCCAGCAGGAAAACGTTAGCGGGGAGCTACGAGCAGTACTTC
TRBJ1-1,NA,NA,TRBV12-3/TRBV12-4,CASREGVGTEAFF,TGTGCCAGCAGGGAAGGGGTCGGAACTGAAGCTTTCTTT
TRBJ2-1,NA,many,TRBV11-1,CASSLVSQTGLEQFF,TGTGCCAGCAGCTTAGTATCCCAAACCGGCCTTGAGCAGTTCTTC
TRBJ2-1,NA,once,TRBV19,CASRPFRGGGSYNEQFF,TGTGCCAGTAGACCCTTTCGCGGCGGAGGCTCCTACAATGAGCAGTTCTTC
TRBJ2-3,TRBD2,few,TRBV4-2,CASSQLLAGGSDTQYF,TGTGCCAGCAGCCAGTTACTAGCGGGGGGGTCCGATACGCAGTATTTT
TRBJ1-2,NA,NA,TRBV27,CASMTLDGNYGYTF,TGTGCCAGCATGACACTGGACGGTAACTATGGCTACACCTTC
TRBJ2-2,TRBD2,NA,TRBV10-3,CAISTSGDSSGELFF,TGTGCCATCAGTACTAGCGGGGACAGTAGCGGGGAGCTGTTTTTT
TRBJ1-2,TRBD1,many,TRBV19,CASIGTGGIDGYTF,TGTGCCAGTATTGGGACAGGGGGCATCGACGGCTACACCTTC
TRBJ1-5,NA,NA,TRBV4-2,CASSQDGGMGPQHF,TGTGCCAGCAGCCAAGATGGGGGCATGGGGCCCCAGCATTTT
TRBJ2-1,NA,few,TRBV24-1,CATSTPGTPTLFF,TGTGCCACCAGTACCCCCGGGACCCCGACCCTGTTCTTC
TRBJ2-1,NA,many,TRBV19,CASSILGGFNNEQFF,TGTGCCAGTAGTATACTTGGAGGGTTCAACAATGAGCAGTTCTTC
TRBJ1-3,NA,few,TRBV18,CASSLGGSSGNTIYF,TGTGCCAGCTCACTTGGAGGGAGCTCTGGAAACACCATATATTTT
TRBJ2-5,NA,NA,TRBV19,CASSRQLQETQYF,TGTGCCAGTAGTCGACAGTTACAAGAGACCCAGTACTTC
TRBJ1-1,NA,many,TRBV29-1,CSVVQGGGTEAFF,TGCAGCGTCGTACAGGGAGGAGGCACTGAAGCTTTCTTT
TRBJ2-7,NA,many,TRBV6-1,CASSVLRTANYEQYF,TGTGCCAGCAGTGTTCTAAGGACAGCCAACTACGAGCAGTACTTC
TRBJ2-4,NA,NA,TRBV20-1,CSARDPWLELSIQYF,TGCAGTGCTAGAGATCCCTGGCTGGAGCTCAGCATTCAGTACTTC
TRBJ2-1,NA,NA,TRBV7-2,CASSLVRVYEQFF,TGTGCCAGCAGCTTAGTTCGTGTTTATGAGCAGTTCTTC
TRBJ2-1,NA,many,TRBV27,CASSYPGAGFHNEQFF,TGTGCCAGCAGTTACCCAGGGGCAGGGTTCCACAATGAGCAGTTCTTC
TRBJ2-3,TRBD2,many,TRBV3-1,CASSQDLRLAIGVYGTDTQYF,TGTGCCAGCAGCCAAGATCTGAGACTAGCTATTGGGGTCTACGGCACAGATACGCAGTATTTT
TRBJ1-2,TRBD1,many,TRBV18,CASSPSGQAYGYTF,TGTGCCAGCTCACCGTCGGGACAGGCCTATGGCTACACCTTC
TRBJ2-2,NA,many,TRBV25-1,CASSPFLTSPGELFF,TGTGCCAGCAGTCCCTTCCTAACGAGCCCCGGGGAGCTGTTTTTT
TRBJ1-3,NA,NA,TRBV4-1,CASSQAAGKILGNTIYF,TGCGCCAGCAGCCAAGCGGCAGGGAAGATTCTCGGAAACACCATATATTTT
TRBJ2-5,NA,many,TRBV6-1,CASSEAEGQYF,TGTGCCAGCAGTGAAGCGGAGGGACAGTACTTC
TRBJ2-7,TRBD1,many,TRBV12-3/TRBV12-4,CASSWTGGYEQYF,TGTGCCAGCAGTTGGACAGGGGGCTACGAGCAGTACTTC
TRBJ2-5,NA,many,TRBV19,CASSRRHPQETQYF,TGTGCCAGTAGTAGGCGACATCCTCAAGAGACCCAGTACTTC
TRBJ2-4,NA,many,TRBV28,CASSFSGAKNIQYF,TGTGCCAGCAGTTTCTCCGGGGCCAAAAACATTCAGTACTTC
TRBJ2-1,TRBD1,once,TRBV12-3/TRBV12-4,CATTGPQGGEQFF,TGTGCCACCACCGGGCCACAGGGGGGTGAGCAGTTCTTC
TRBJ1-1,NA,many,TRBV30,CAWTTSVNTEAFF,TGTGCCTGGACCACCTCAGTGAACACTGAAGCTTTCTTT
TRBJ1-1,NA,many,TRBV7-9,CASSLLTTEAFF,TGTGCCAGCAGCTTACTTACCACTGAAGCTTTCTTT
TRBJ1-1,NA,many,TRBV20-1,CSAREYGGLEAFF,TGCAGTGCTAGAGAGTACGGGGGGCTGGAAGCTTTCTTT